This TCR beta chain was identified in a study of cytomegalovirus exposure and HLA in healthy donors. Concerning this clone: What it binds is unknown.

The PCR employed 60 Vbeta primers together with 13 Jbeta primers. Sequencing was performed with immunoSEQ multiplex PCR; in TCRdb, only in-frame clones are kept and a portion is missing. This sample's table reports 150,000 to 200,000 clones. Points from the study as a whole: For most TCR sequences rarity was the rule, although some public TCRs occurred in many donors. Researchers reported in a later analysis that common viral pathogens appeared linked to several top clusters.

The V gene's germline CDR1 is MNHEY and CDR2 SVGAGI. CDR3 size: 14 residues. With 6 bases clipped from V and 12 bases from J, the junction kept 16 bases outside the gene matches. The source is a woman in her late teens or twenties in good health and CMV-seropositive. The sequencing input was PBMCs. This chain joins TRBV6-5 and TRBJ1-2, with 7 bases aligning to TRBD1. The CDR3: CASSEGPGQGVHTF. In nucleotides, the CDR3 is TGTGCCAGCAGCGAGGGCCCGGGCCAGGGGGTTCACACCTTC.